This TCR beta chain stems from a study of post-analysis software for immune sequencing data. Study observations and caveats: TRBV5-6, TRBV5-1 and TRBV20-1 were among roughly 5 TRBV segments more frequent in patients than controls. By F measure, strong co-clustering occurred among samples prepared in the same batch. Controls showed significantly higher normalized Chao1 diversity than did multiple sclerosis patients.

Trimming cost V 6 bases and J 5 bases; bases outside gene matches: 10. CDR3 size: 15 residues. Carried by the TCR beta cDNA libraries were unique molecular identifiers. T cells numbering roughly 1 to 10 million yielded roughly 0.5 million cDNA molecules. TCRdb reprocessed the PCR reads via MiXCR and lists one record per CDR3 protein. In the table there are more than 450,000 distinct CDR3 sequences, around 44% of which are singletons. Turning to this clonotype: Its antigen is still unknown.

The clonotype comes from a girl between 10 and 17 years old with multiple sclerosis. Sequencing input: blood. The J gene is TRBJ1-1, the V gene TRBV12-3 or TRBV12-4, with 9 bases aligning to TRBD1. The CDR3 nucleotides read TGTGCCAGCAGGGTCGGGACAGGGAGAGGAACTGAAGCTTTCTTT. This gives the protein CASRVGTGRGTEAFF.